This T cell receptor (beta chain) comes out of a study of blood T cell repertoires in COVID-19. The CDR3 spans 16 residues. The ends lost 4 bases at V and 4 bases at J; junction bases unmatched: 6. Germline CDR1 is LGHNA and CDR2 is YNFKEQ. This clone appeared once. Two consecutive negative NP/OP PCR tests, clearance, or resolved symptoms defined Cohort 3 recovery. This table comes from immunoSEQ multiplex PCR, and its TCRdb copy is limited to in-frame clones, with some not included. The data show fewer than 400,000 clones, with 80% to 90% seen just once and around 5% held by the top ten. The receptor was derived from a man aged 25-45 years who had recovered from COVID-19. The gene calls are TRBV4-2 and TRBJ2-7; 14 bases are a match to TRBD2. The sample taken for sequencing was PBMCs or T cells enriched from blood (not recorded which). CDR3 protein: CASSLRTSGGSYEQYF. DNA for the CDR3: TGTGCCAGCAGCCTTAGGACTAGCGGGGGGTCTTACGAGCAGTACTTC.